This TCR beta chain was captured by sequencing in a study of human T cells and chemical hapten exposure. Time point defined: patch test 1, 2 weeks after DPC sensitization. As for treatment: therapeutic diphenylcyclopropenone sensitization with weekly scalp DPC. CDR1 and CDR2 from the germline V gene are SGDLS and YYNGEE. This CDR3 contains 14 residues. The V gene end was trimmed by 5 bases and the J gene end by 1 base; junction bases not matched to a gene: 3. This clonotype was observed at least ten times. TCRdb fed the RACE reads into MiXCR, producing one record per CDR3 protein. This table has around 380,000 distinct CDR3 sequences, around 5% appearing once.

The chain uses TRBV9 and TRBJ2-3; TRBD1 aligns across 8 bases. The source of this sequence is a woman in her fifties or sixties with alopecia areata. Some clones in this sample may be carry-over from other donors' samples. Sequences were derived from whole blood, sampled in connection with sensitization to the hapten diphenylcyclopropenone (DPC). CDR3 nucleotides: TGTGCCAGCAGACAGACAGGGGGCACAGATACGCAGTATTTT. It encodes CASRQTGGTDTQYF.